Listed below are T cell receptor beta chains from one sample, sequenced in a study of T cell responses to AZD1222 COVID-19 vaccine. The protocol was immunoSEQ multiplex PCR, while the TCRdb copy is restricted to in-frame clones and leaves out a portion. The sample lists 130,000 to 150,000 clones; roughly 86% were seen once. Source: peripheral blood, taken 28 days after the second dose of the MenACWY control vaccine. The receptors stem from an adult who received the MenACWY meningococcal vaccine as a control. Each CDR3 is given with its conserved first and last residue. Each record gives: clone size, J gene, D gene, V gene, CDR3 protein, CDR3 DNA. D genes are given only for firm matches. Rows give clone size only sometimes, using once, few, many, or a class for an expanded clone.

few	TRBJ2-4	.	TRBV3-1/TRBV3-2	CASSQTRDNFVHF	TGTGCCAGCAGCCAAACCCGGGACAACTTCGTGCACTTC
.	TRBJ2-5	TRBD1	TRBV5-4	CASSLRTGGRQETQYF	TGTGCCAGCAGCCTACGGACAGGGGGTCGCCAAGAGACCCAGTACTTC
.	TRBJ2-1	.	TRBV3-1/TRBV3-2	CASSLGQNEQFF	TGTGCCAGCAGCCTAGGGCAGAATGAGCAGTTCTTC
.	TRBJ1-1	.	TRBV19	CASKGEPATEAFF	TGTGCCAGTAAGGGTGAGCCAGCCACTGAAGCTTTCTTT
.	TRBJ1-5	TRBD1	TRBV9	CASSVDGTGNGQPQHF	TGTGCCAGCAGCGTAGATGGGACAGGGAACGGGCAGCCCCAGCATTTT
once	TRBJ1-5	TRBD1	TRBV19	CASSSDRGGNQPQHF	TGTGCCAGTAGTTCGGACAGGGGGGGCAATCAGCCCCAGCATTTT
.	TRBJ1-5	.	TRBV5-6	CASTTALSNQPQHF	TGTGCCAGCACCACTGCTTTAAGCAATCAGCCCCAGCATTTT
.	TRBJ1-6	TRBD1	TRBV6-5	CATLTGVSSPLHF	TGTGCCACCCTCACAGGGGTTAGTTCACCCCTCCACTTT
.	TRBJ1-2	.	TRBV5-1	CASSSGRANNYGYTF	TGCGCCAGCAGCTCGGGCAGGGCCAATAACTATGGCTACACCTTC
.	TRBJ1-3	TRBD1	TRBV7-2	CASSPRTGGVENTIYF	TGTGCCAGCAGCCCACGGACAGGGGGCGTTGAAAACACCATATATTTT
.	TRBJ1-1	.	TRBV18	CASSPRNGGNTEAFF	TGTGCCAGCTCACCCCGGAACGGGGGGAACACTGAAGCTTTCTTT
.	TRBJ1-2	TRBD1	TRBV11-3	CASSLQAGQGKGYTF	TGTGCCAGCAGCTTACAGGCCGGACAGGGAAAAGGCTACACCTTC
.	TRBJ2-2	.	TRBV7-2	CASSFPRGAAGELFF	TGTGCCAGCAGCTTTCCTCGAGGAGCAGCCGGGGAGCTGTTTTTT
.	TRBJ2-7	TRBD2	TRBV18	CASSLLAGYEQYF	TGTGCCAGCTCACTACTAGCGGGCTACGAGCAGTACTTC
.	TRBJ2-7	TRBD1	TRBV23-1	CASSQSPDRDSYEQYF	TGCGCCAGCAGTCAATCCCCGGACAGGGACTCCTACGAGCAGTACTTC
.	TRBJ1-4	.	TRBV4-3	CASSQEGGRKLFF	TGCGCCAGCAGCCAAGAGGGGGGGCGAAAACTGTTTTTT
.	TRBJ1-2	TRBD1	TRBV4-3	CASSQSFGQEDNYGYTF	TGCGCCAGCAGCCAAAGCTTCGGACAGGAAGATAACTATGGCTACACCTTC
.	TRBJ2-1	.	TRBV21-1	CASILGQGAYNEQFF	TGTGCCAGCATCTTAGGACAGGGCGCCTACAATGAGCAGTTCTTC
once	TRBJ2-5	TRBD1	TRBV11-2	CASSVKQGVETQYF	TGTGCCAGCAGCGTGAAACAGGGGGTGGAGACCCAGTACTTC
once	TRBJ1-1	.	TRBV29-1	CSVGGDTEAFF	TGCAGCGTTGGGGGGGACACTGAAGCTTTCTTT
.	TRBJ1-2	.	TRBV24-1	CATSDPTPGRNYGYTF	TGTGCCACCAGTGATCCAACCCCGGGGAGGAACTATGGCTACACCTTC
.	TRBJ2-1	.	TRBV15	CATSRPRRGLNNEQFF	TGTGCCACCAGCAGACCACGGCGCGGGTTAAACAATGAGCAGTTCTTC
.	TRBJ1-2	.	TRBV5-4	CASSLGTASSLSYTF	TGTGCCAGCAGCTTGGGGACAGCCAGTTCCCTGAGCTACACCTTC
.	TRBJ1-1	.	TRBV2	CASSREGPNTEAFF	TGTGCCAGCAGTCGAGAGGGACCGAACACTGAAGCTTTCTTT
once	TRBJ1-2	.	TRBV3-1/TRBV3-2	CASSQWERNYGYTF	TGTGCCAGCAGCCAATGGGAACGAAACTATGGCTACACCTTC
.	TRBJ1-2	.	TRBV5-1	CASSLGRTNYGYTF	TGCGCCAGCAGCTTGGGCAGGACTAACTATGGCTACACCTTC
.	TRBJ1-1	.	TRBV18	CASSPNPPNTEAFF	TGTGCCAGCTCACCAAATCCGCCGAACACTGAAGCTTTCTTT
.	TRBJ1-2	TRBD1	TRBV28	CASRPGTVYGYTF	TGTGCCAGCAGACCCGGGACAGTCTATGGCTACACCTTC
.	TRBJ1-5	TRBD1	TRBV24-1	CATAGTGNQPQHF	TGTGCCACAGCCGGGACAGGGAATCAGCCCCAGCATTTT
once	TRBJ1-5	.	TRBV11-3	CASSFWAGQPQHF	TGTGCCAGCAGCTTCTGGGCCGGACAGCCCCAGCATTTT
.	TRBJ1-3	.	TRBV4-2	CASSQERFSGNTIYF	TGTGCCAGCAGCCAAGAGCGGTTCTCTGGAAACACCATATATTTT
few	TRBJ2-5	.	TRBV4-1	CASSQARETQYF	TGCGCCAGCAGCCAAGCCCGTGAGACCCAGTACTTC
few	TRBJ2-5	.	TRBV21-1	CASSKVDRPRAQYF	TGTGCCAGCAGCAAAGTCGACCGACCAAGGGCCCAGTACTTC
.	TRBJ1-6	TRBD1	TRBV5-1	CASSLDQGANSPLHF	TGCGCCAGCAGCTTGGACCAGGGGGCGAACTCACCCCTCCACTTT
once	TRBJ1-5	TRBD1	TRBV7-3	CASSLTKRGGDYSNQPQHF	TGTGCCAGCAGCTTAACTAAGAGAGGGGGCGACTATAGCAATCAGCCCCAGCATTTT
few	TRBJ2-5	.	TRBV5-4	CASSFGETQYF	TGTGCCAGCAGCTTTGGAGAGACCCAGTACTTC
.	TRBJ1-5	.	TRBV6-5	CASSYGGQSGHQPQHF	TGTGCCAGCAGTTACGGTGGACAGTCCGGCCACCAGCCCCAGCATTTT
.	TRBJ2-3	TRBD1	TRBV27	CASSLGPGQGGDTQYF	TGTGCCAGCAGTTTGGGACCGGGACAGGGAGGAGATACGCAGTATTTT
.	TRBJ2-1	.	TRBV11-2	CASSYSRGYNEQFF	TGTGCCAGCAGCTATTCGAGGGGGTACAATGAGCAGTTCTTC
.	TRBJ1-4	TRBD1	TRBV2	CASSGQGAGRGEKLFF	TGTGCCAGCAGCGGACAGGGAGCGGGACGAGGGGAAAAACTGTTTTTT
.	TRBJ2-3	.	TRBV5-1	CASSLTASEINTQYF	TGCGCCAGCAGCTTGACTGCTAGCGAGATCAATACGCAGTATTTT
.	TRBJ1-1	TRBD1	TRBV5-1	CASSLGLTGSRTEAFF	TGCGCCAGCAGCTTGGGACTGACAGGGAGTCGAACTGAAGCTTTCTTT
.	TRBJ2-1	.	TRBV11-2	CASSSDPSVLDEQFF	TGTGCCAGCAGCTCCGACCCCTCGGTTCTGGATGAGCAGTTCTTC
.	TRBJ2-7	.	TRBV19	CASSIAVANYEQYF	TGTGCCAGTAGTATAGCGGTCGCCAACTACGAGCAGTACTTC
.	TRBJ2-3	TRBD2	TRBV9	CASSVKGGGSTDTQYF	TGTGCCAGCAGCGTAAAGGGCGGGGGGAGCACAGATACGCAGTATTTT
.	TRBJ2-3	TRBD2	TRBV2	CASRGLAGGQDTQYF	TGTGCCAGCAGGGGACTAGCGGGGGGCCAAGATACGCAGTATTTT
once	TRBJ2-1	TRBD1	TRBV7-2	CASSPGQLNFNEQFF	TGTGCCAGCAGCCCGGGACAGTTGAACTTCAATGAGCAGTTCTTC
.	TRBJ2-1	.	TRBV4-2	CASSRGESSYNEQFF	TGTGCCAGCAGCCGTGGGGAGAGCTCCTACAATGAGCAGTTCTTC
.	TRBJ2-5	.	TRBV3-1/TRBV3-2	CASSQGIYETQYF	TGTGCCAGCAGCCAAGGGATATATGAGACCCAGTACTTC
.	TRBJ2-7	.	TRBV6-5	CASSLGGHSYEQYF	TGTGCCAGCAGCCTCGGGGGGCACTCCTACGAGCAGTACTTC
.	TRBJ2-5	.	TRBV7-2	CASSLVGGETQYF	TGTGCCAGCAGCTTAGTTGGCGGGGAGACCCAGTACTTC
.	TRBJ2-2	.	TRBV9	CASSVDEAGSRELFF	TGTGCCAGCAGCGTAGACGAGGCGGGGAGTCGGGAGCTGTTTTTT
.	TRBJ2-7	.	TRBV14	CASSQDFYGSEQYF	TGTGCCAGCAGCCAAGATTTCTATGGTTCCGAGCAGTACTTC
.	TRBJ1-1	.	TRBV9	CASSAHSGNTEAFF	TGTGCCAGCAGCGCCCACTCGGGGAACACTGAAGCTTTCTTT
few	TRBJ1-1	.	TRBV29-1	CSVFSGGTEAFF	TGCAGCGTCTTTTCAGGCGGCACTGAAGCTTTCTTT
.	TRBJ1-1	TRBD1	TRBV4-3	CASSQGVRTGGVGGTEAFF	TGCGCCAGCAGCCAAGGGGTCAGGACAGGGGGCGTGGGCGGCACTGAAGCTTTCTTT
.	TRBJ1-2	.	TRBV6-5	CASSYRERGSMGYTF	TGTGCCAGCAGTTACCGGGAGAGGGGCTCTATGGGCTACACCTTC